The rows below give T cell receptor beta chains drawn from one sample of a study of T cells in Graves' hyperthyroidism and ophthalmopathy. TCRdb ran MiXCR on the multiplex PCR reads and lists one entry per CDR3 protein. Of approximately 25,000 distinct CDR3 sequences in the sample, approximately 46% are singletons; the top ten hold approximately 10%. The sample consisted of blood. Source of these receptors: a woman in her 30s with Graves' hyperthyroidism. Both conserved end residues are part of each CDR3. Fields, in order: V gene, D gene, clone size, J gene, CDR3 length, CDR3 protein, CDR3 DNA. A D gene is named only where the DNA matches it firmly. Not all rows give a size; the values are once, few, many and, for expanded clones, a class.

TRBV10-3	TRBD1	.	TRBJ2-7	15	CAISEPGQGGDEQYF	TGTGCCATCAGTGAGCCGGGACAGGGAGGCGACGAGCAGTACTTC
TRBV28	.	many	TRBJ1-5	15	CASTLGGHFNQPQHF	TGTGCCAGCACCCTAGGGGGACACTTCAATCAGCCCCAGCATTTT
TRBV19	.	.	TRBJ2-4	14	CASSIRGRTDIQYF	TGTGCCAGTAGTATCCGGGGCAGGACAGACATTCAGTACTTC
TRBV5-6	TRBD1	many	TRBJ1-5	14	CASSWRGLGQPQHF	TGTGCCAGCAGCTGGAGGGGGCTCGGTCAGCCCCAGCATTTT
TRBV10-3	.	.	TRBJ1-2	12	CAIKGFGYGYTF	TGTGCCATCAAAGGTTTTGGGTATGGCTACACCTTC
TRBV12-3/TRBV12-4	.	many	TRBJ1-5	12	CASSLVRQPQHF	TGTGCCAGCAGTTTAGTTCGTCAGCCCCAGCATTTT
TRBV9	.	medium-sized	TRBJ2-3	13	CASSVASTDTQYF	TGTGCCAGCAGCGTAGCGAGCACAGATACGCAGTATTTT
TRBV24-1	.	.	TRBJ2-5	15	CATAGRGQNQETQYF	TGTGCCACCGCGGGTCGAGGACAGAACCAAGAGACCCAGTACTTC
TRBV19	.	once	TRBJ1-3	16	CASSIDPLSSGNTIYF	TGTGCCAGTAGTATAGATCCTCTTTCCTCTGGAAACACCATATATTTT
TRBV15	.	.	TRBJ2-1	15	CATSRPSAAYNEQFF	TGTGCCACCAGCAGACCTAGCGCAGCGTACAATGAGCAGTTCTTC
TRBV2	.	.	TRBJ1-3	13	CASSDASGNTIYF	TGTGCCAGCAGTGACGCCTCTGGAAACACCATATATTTT
TRBV7-3	.	medium-sized	TRBJ2-1	13	CASAVGGYNEQFF	TGTGCCAGCGCAGTCGGAGGATACAATGAGCAGTTCTTC
TRBV12-3/TRBV12-4	.	.	TRBJ2-5	16	CASSLVWGSGQETQYF	TGTGCCAGCAGTTTAGTTTGGGGGAGCGGGCAAGAGACCCAGTACTTC
TRBV10-3	TRBD2	.	TRBJ2-3	15	CAISVGLAGSDTQYF	TGTGCCATCAGTGTCGGACTAGCGGGATCAGATACGCAGTATTTT
TRBV20-1	TRBD2	.	TRBJ2-7	13	CSALGLAEDEQYF	TGCAGTGCCCTAGGACTAGCGGAAGACGAGCAGTACTTC
TRBV2	.	medium-sized	TRBJ1-2	13	CASRSGASYGYTF	TGTGCCAGCAGGTCAGGCGCTTCCTATGGCTACACCTTC
TRBV5-1	.	many	TRBJ1-1	15	CASSSQTGRGTEAFF	TGCGCCAGCAGCTCACAAACCGGACGGGGCACTGAAGCTTTCTTT
TRBV7-3	.	medium-sized	TRBJ2-1	13	CASSRTLGNEQFF	TGTGCCAGCAGTCGAACCCTAGGAAATGAGCAGTTCTTC
TRBV20-1	.	.	TRBJ1-5	14	CSARRGGNNQPQHF	TGCAGTGCTCGCCGGGGAGGGAACAATCAGCCCCAGCATTTT
TRBV6-1	TRBD2	.	TRBJ2-1	16	CASRVERGLSYNEQFF	TGTGCCAGCCGGGTTGAGCGGGGCCTATCCTACAATGAGCAGTTCTTC
TRBV5-6	.	many	TRBJ1-1	13	CASSLEYYTEAFF	TGTGCCAGCAGCTTGGAGTACTACACTGAAGCTTTCTTT
TRBV5-1	.	many	TRBJ2-2	14	CASSWGQNTGELFF	TGCGCCAGCAGCTGGGGACAGAACACCGGGGAGCTGTTTTTT
TRBV9	.	.	TRBJ2-2	12	CTGSARTGELFF	TGTACCGGCAGCGCCCGAACCGGGGAGCTATTTTTT
TRBV6-1	.	many	TRBJ1-5	16	CASSGWVWGGNQPQHF	TGTGCCAGCAGTGGATGGGTTTGGGGAGGCAATCAGCCCCAGCATTTT
TRBV3-1	TRBD1	many	TRBJ1-4	16	CASSQDTGQGGEKLFF	TGTGCCAGCAGCCAAGATACGGGACAGGGAGGTGAAAAACTGTTTTTT
TRBV12-3/TRBV12-4	.	many	TRBJ2-5	15	CASSPQQGRGETQYF	TGTGCCAGCAGTCCACAGCAGGGGAGGGGAGAGACCCAGTACTTC
TRBV5-4	TRBD2	.	TRBJ2-7	15	CASSLERGATYEQYF	TGTGCCAGCAGCTTAGAGCGGGGGGCGACCTACGAGCAGTACTTC
TRBV11-2	.	.	TRBJ2-1	13	CASSYGSLNEQFF	TGTGCCAGCAGCTATGGCAGCCTGAATGAGCAGTTCTTC
TRBV9	.	.	TRBJ1-6	17	CASSASGGGQGDSPLHF	TGTGCCAGCAGCGCCTCGGGGGGAGGGCAAGGGGATTCACCCCTCCACTTT
TRBV11-1	TRBD1	.	TRBJ1-3	16	CASSSFGRGQGNTIYF	TGTGCCAGCAGCTCCTTTGGTCGGGGACAGGGAAACACCATATATTTT
TRBV2	TRBD2	medium-sized	TRBJ2-7	14	CASSEGSGRAEQYF	TGTGCCAGCAGTGAAGGTAGCGGGAGGGCGGAGCAGTACTTC
TRBV19	TRBD1	medium-sized	TRBJ2-7	14	CASSGDRTSYEQYF	TGTGCCAGTAGCGGGGACAGGACGTCCTACGAGCAGTACTTC
TRBV5-1	.	many	TRBJ2-5	13	CASSSVQDETQYF	TGCGCCAGCAGCTCCGTCCAAGACGAGACCCAGTACTTC
TRBV9	TRBD2	.	TRBJ2-1	15	CASSVGSGGYNEQFF	TGTGCCAGCAGCGTAGGTAGCGGGGGTTACAATGAGCAGTTCTTC
TRBV5-1	TRBD1	many	TRBJ2-5	16	CASTPRDRGGEETQYF	TGCGCCAGCACCCCCCGGGACAGGGGTGGGGAAGAGACCCAGTACTTC